This TCR beta chain was recorded in a study of cytotoxic CD8 clonotypes in ibrutinib-treated CLL. The CDR3 is made up of 16 amino acids. Some clones are missing from TCRdb's copy, which holds only in-frame ones; the method was immunoSEQ multiplex PCR. This sample has 73,000 or so clones; roughly two thirds occur once, and the top ten carry 5.7%. The specimen comprised PBMCs, sampled after 12 months of ibrutinib treatment. The chain combines TRBV21-1 with TRBJ1-5; the DNA was not used to check the table's D call, TRBD1. TRBV21-1 is deemed a pseudogene. This TCR was sampled from a human donor with chronic lymphocytic leukemia. CDR3 coding DNA: TGTGCCAGCAGCAAAGAGGCCAGGCTCCTTCATCAGCCCCAGCATTTT. It specifies CASSKEARLLHQPQHF.